The clone carrying this T cell receptor (beta chain) was counted a few times. Time point described: after neoadjuvant nivolumab, at surgical resection. The data were obtained in a study of neoadjuvant anti-PD-1 for oral cavity cancer. Study overall: Patients mostly received three to four biweekly nivolumab doses at 3 mg/kg before surgery. Patients without progression got a fourth dose around day 43.

The germline V gene encodes CDR1 MNHEY and CDR2 SVGAGI. The CDR3 is 14 residues long. The junction had 6 bases not matched to a gene; V was cut back by 5 bases and J by 6 bases. Assay: immunoSEQ multiplex PCR; the TCRdb copy retains only in-frame clones and omits some. In the table there are some 14,000 clones, 60% to 80% of which are singletons. The rearrangement uses TRBV6-5 and TRBJ2-7; 11 bases are a match to TRBD2. The material sequenced was PBMCs, taken after nivolumab (anti-PD-1) treatment. This TCR was recovered from a person aged 35-79 years with oral cavity squamous cell carcinoma. The chain's CDR3 is CASSTLAGVREQYF. The CDR3 DNA sequence: TGTGCCAGCAGTACACTAGCGGGAGTTCGCGAGCAGTACTTC.